This T cell receptor (beta chain) was identified in a study of control samples from healthy donors and cancer patients. Germline CDR1 and CDR2: MDHEN and SYDVKM. This CDR3 spans 16 amino acids. The V and J ends lost 5 bases and 6 bases respectively, with 19 bases between them. Clones were read by immunoSEQ multiplex PCR, and TCRdb kept only the in-frame ones, dropping some. The profile shows over 200,000 clones, around 80% of them singletons. The clonotype was recovered from a woman aged 55-75 years with lung cancer. Input material: PBMCs. The gene calls are TRBV28 and TRBJ2-2, with TRBD2 as a possible D gene (6 bases). The DNA of the CDR3 is TGTGCCAGCAGTCCCGGGACTGTCCGGTGGCCCGGGGAGCTGTTTTTT. Residues: CASSPGTVRWPGELFF.